This record concerns one T cell receptor (beta chain) sequence. This sample was taken from a study of cytomegalovirus exposure and HLA in healthy donors. Study information: Approximately 190 million T cells yielded 100 million or so unique TCR beta sequences in earlier analysis.

Primers: 60 Vbeta forward and 13 Jbeta reverse. Sequencing was performed with immunoSEQ multiplex PCR; in TCRdb, only in-frame clones are kept and a portion is missing. This table holds about 98,000 clones, about four fifths found once. There are 16 residues in the CDR3. The germline V and J ends were trimmed by 3 bases and 0 bases, with 14 bases remaining between them. The V gene's germline CDR1 is KGHSH and CDR2 LQKENI. This TCR derives from a female donor in good health and CMV-seropositive. Sequenced: PBMCs. V and J are TRBV18 and TRBJ1-2; D gene uncertain. CDR3: CASSPPYSLANYGYTF. The CDR3 region has the DNA TGTGCCAGCTCACCGCCCTACAGCTTAGCTAACTATGGCTACACCTTC.